This T cell receptor beta chain was profiled in a study of T cells after yellow fever vaccination. One entry per CDR3 protein results from TCRdb running MiXCR on the 5' RACE reads. The data contain hundreds of thousands of distinct CDR3 sequences, 9% to 15% of them seen just once; the ten biggest clones take up 14% to 15%. At least ten counts were recorded for this clonotype. What it binds is not known. With V trimmed by 4 bases and J by 4 bases, 3 bases remained unmatched. The CDR3 extends over 14 amino acids. CDR1 SGHTA and CDR2 FQGTGA come from the germline V gene. Overall study findings and caveats: Repertoires obtained by FACS sorting could include abundant clonotypes that entered as contaminants from the bulk population.

The chain combines TRBV7-3 with TRBJ2-3, with 9 positions matching TRBD1. This sequence was found in a man aged 30 to 45 who received the YFV17D yellow fever vaccine. The material sequenced was PBMCs, taken on the day of the yellow fever booster vaccination. CDR3: CASSWGQGADTQYF. The CDR3 region has the DNA TGTGCCAGCAGCTGGGGACAGGGAGCAGATACGCAGTATTTT.